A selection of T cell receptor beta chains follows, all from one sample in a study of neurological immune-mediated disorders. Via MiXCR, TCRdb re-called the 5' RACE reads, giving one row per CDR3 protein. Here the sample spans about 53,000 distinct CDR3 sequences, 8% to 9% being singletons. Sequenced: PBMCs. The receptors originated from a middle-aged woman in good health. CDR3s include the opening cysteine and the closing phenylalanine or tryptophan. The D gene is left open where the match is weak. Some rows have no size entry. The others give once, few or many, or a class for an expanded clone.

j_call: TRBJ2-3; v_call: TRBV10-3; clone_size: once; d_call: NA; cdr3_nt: TGTGCCATCAGTCAGGGCATACTGGGCGATACGCAGTATTTT; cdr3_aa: CAISQGILGDTQYF
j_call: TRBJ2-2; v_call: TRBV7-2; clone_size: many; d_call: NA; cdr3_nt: TGTGCCAGCAGCTTCCATCTGGGGGAGCTGTTTTTT; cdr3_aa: CASSFHLGELFF
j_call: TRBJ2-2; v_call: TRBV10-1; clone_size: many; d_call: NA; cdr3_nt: TGCGCCAGCAGTGAGTCGAGATACACCGGGGAGCTGTTTTTT; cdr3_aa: CASSESRYTGELFF
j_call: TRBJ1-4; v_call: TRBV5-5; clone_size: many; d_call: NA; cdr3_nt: TGTGCCAGCAGCCGCTGGTCGGGAACTAATGAAAAACTGTTTTTT; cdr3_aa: CASSRWSGTNEKLFF
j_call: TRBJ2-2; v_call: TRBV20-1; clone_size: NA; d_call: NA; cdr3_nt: TGCAGTGCTAGTCACATCCGCGGGACCGGGGAGCTGTTTTTT; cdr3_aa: CSASHIRGTGELFF
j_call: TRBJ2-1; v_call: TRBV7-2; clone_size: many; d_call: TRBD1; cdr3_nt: TGTGCCAGCAGCTTAGGGACAGGGGGGGGAGTAGAGCAGTTCTTC; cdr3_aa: CASSLGTGGGVEQFF
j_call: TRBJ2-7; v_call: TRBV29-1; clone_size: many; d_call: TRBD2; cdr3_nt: TGCAGCGTTGTACTAGCGGGGGTCTCCTACGAGCAGTACTTC; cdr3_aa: CSVVLAGVSYEQYF
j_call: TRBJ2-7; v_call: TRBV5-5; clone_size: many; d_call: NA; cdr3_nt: TGTGCCAGCAGTCCGGGAGTAACCTACGAGCAGTACTTC; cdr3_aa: CASSPGVTYEQYF
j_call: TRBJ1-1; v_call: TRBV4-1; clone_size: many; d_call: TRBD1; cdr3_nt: TGCGCCAGCAGCCAACGACAGGGAAAGAACACTGAAGCTTTCTTT; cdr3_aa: CASSQRQGKNTEAFF
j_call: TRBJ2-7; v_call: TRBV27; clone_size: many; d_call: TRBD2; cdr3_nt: TGTGCCAGCAGTCTCACTAGCGGGAGTGCCTACGAGCAGTACTTC; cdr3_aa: CASSLTSGSAYEQYF
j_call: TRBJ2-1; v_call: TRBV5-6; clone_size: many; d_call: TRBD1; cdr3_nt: TGTGCCAGCAGGACAGGGGGCAGTGAGCAGTTCTTC; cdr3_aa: CASRTGGSEQFF
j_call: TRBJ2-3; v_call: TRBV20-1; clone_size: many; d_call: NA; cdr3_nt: TGCAGTGCTAGAGAGGGGGGCACAGATACGCAGTATTTT; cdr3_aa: CSAREGGTDTQYF
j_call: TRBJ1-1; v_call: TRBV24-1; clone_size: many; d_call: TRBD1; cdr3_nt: TGTGCCACCAGCAGACAGGGAGGAGCTGAAGCTTTCTTT; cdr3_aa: CATSRQGGAEAFF
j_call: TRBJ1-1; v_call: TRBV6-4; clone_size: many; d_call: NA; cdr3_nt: TGTGCCAGCAGACCGGGAAAAATGAACACTGAAGCTTTCTTT; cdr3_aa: CASRPGKMNTEAFF
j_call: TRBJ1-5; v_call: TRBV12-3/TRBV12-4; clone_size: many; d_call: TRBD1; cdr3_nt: TGTGCCAGCAGTCCTGGACAGGGAGGAAACTTAAATCAGCCCCAGCATTTT; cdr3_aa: CASSPGQGGNLNQPQHF
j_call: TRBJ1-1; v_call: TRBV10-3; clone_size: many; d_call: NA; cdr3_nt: TGTGCCATCAGTGAGGGAATGAACACTGAAGCTTTCTTT; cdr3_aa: CAISEGMNTEAFF
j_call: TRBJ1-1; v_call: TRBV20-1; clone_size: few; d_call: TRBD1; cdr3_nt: TGCAGTGCTGAAGACAGGGACGGGAACACTGAAGCTTTCTTT; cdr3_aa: CSAEDRDGNTEAFF
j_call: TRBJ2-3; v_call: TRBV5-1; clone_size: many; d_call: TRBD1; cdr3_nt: TGCGCCAGCAGCTTGGCGAGACAGGGGCTCACAGATACGCAGTATTTT; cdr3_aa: CASSLARQGLTDTQYF
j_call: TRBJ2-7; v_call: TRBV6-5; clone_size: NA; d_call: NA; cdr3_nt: TGTGCCAGCAGTATCCGGGACGGACCCTACGAGCAGTACTTC; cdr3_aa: CASSIRDGPYEQYF
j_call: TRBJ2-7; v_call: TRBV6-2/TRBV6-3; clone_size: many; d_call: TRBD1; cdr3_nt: TGTGCCAGCAGTTTCACCTTTTCCGGGACAGGGGGCGAAGAGCAGTACTTC; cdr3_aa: CASSFTFSGTGGEEQYF
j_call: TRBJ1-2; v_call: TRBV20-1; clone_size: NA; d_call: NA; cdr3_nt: TGCAGTGCTACACGACAGCCCCAGGGCTACACCTTC; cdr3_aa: CSATRQPQGYTF
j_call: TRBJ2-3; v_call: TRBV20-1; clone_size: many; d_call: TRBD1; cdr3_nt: TGCAGTGCTCAGACAGGGGGGGTTCGGGGTACGCAGTATTTT; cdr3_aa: CSAQTGGVRGTQYF
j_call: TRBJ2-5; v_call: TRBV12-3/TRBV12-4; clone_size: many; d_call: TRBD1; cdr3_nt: TGTGCCAGCAGTTTCGGACAGGGTGGAGGAGAGACCCAGTACTTC; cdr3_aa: CASSFGQGGGETQYF
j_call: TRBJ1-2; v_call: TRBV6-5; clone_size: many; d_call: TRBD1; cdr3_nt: TGTGCCAGCACCACGACAGGGAGGCCCTTATATGGCTACACCTTC; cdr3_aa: CASTTTGRPLYGYTF
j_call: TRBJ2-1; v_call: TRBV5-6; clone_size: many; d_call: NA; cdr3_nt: TGTGCCAGCAGGATAGCTGCCACTAGCCCGAATATCAATGAGCAGTTCTTC; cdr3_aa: CASRIAATSPNINEQFF
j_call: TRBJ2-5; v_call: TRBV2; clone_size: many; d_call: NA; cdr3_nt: TGTGCCAGCAGTGTGGACAGAGGACGCCAAGAGACCCAGTACTTC; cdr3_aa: CASSVDRGRQETQYF
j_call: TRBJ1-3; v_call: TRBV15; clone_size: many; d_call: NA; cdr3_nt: TGTGCCACCAGCAGCCGGGGTCTCACTGGAAACACCATATATTTT; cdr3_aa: CATSSRGLTGNTIYF
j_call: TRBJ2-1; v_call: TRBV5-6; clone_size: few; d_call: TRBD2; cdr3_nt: TGTGCCAGCAGCTTTTCGACTAGCGCGTACAATGAGCAGTTCTTC; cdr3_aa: CASSFSTSAYNEQFF
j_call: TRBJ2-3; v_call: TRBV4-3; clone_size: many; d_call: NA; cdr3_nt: TGCGCCAGCAGCCCGAGGGGAGTTTTAGATACGCAGTATTTT; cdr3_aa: CASSPRGVLDTQYF
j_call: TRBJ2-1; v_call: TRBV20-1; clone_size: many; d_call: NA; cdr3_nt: TGCAGTGCTAGAGTCGGGGGAAGGGTCTACAATGAGCAGTTCTTC; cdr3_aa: CSARVGGRVYNEQFF
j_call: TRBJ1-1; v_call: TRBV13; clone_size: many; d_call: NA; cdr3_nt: TGTGCCAGCAGCTTATCCGGGGGCGGACGGAACACTGAAGCTTTCTTT; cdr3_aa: CASSLSGGGRNTEAFF
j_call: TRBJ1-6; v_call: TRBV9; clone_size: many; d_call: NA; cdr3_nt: TGTGCCAGCAGCGGCGACACTGTGAATTCACCCCTCCACTTT; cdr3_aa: CASSGDTVNSPLHF
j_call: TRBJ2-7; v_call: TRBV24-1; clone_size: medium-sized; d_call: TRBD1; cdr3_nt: TGTGCCACCAGTGATCCCAGGACAGGCTCCTACGAGCAGTACTTC; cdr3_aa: CATSDPRTGSYEQYF
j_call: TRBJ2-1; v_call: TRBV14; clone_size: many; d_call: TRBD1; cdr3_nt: TGTGCCAGCAGCCGGCGACAGGGCATAGGAATTAACAATGAGCAGTTCTTC; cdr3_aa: CASSRRQGIGINNEQFF
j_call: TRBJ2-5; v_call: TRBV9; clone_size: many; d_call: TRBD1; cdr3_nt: TGTGCCAGCAGTCAAAACCCAACAAGGACAGGGCCAGAGACCCAGTACTTC; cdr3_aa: CASSQNPTRTGPETQYF
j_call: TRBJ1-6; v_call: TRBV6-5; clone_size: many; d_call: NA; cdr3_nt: TGTGCCAGCAGTTACGGTGCGGGGGGTAATTCACCCCTCCACTTT; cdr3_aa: CASSYGAGGNSPLHF
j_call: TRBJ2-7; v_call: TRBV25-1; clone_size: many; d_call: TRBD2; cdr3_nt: TGTGCCAGCAGTGAGGGACTAGCGGGAGTCCGCGAGCAGTACTTC; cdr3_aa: CASSEGLAGVREQYF
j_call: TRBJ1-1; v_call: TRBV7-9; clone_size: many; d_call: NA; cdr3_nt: TGTGCCAGCAGCTTAGACCCCCGAAGGGGTGAAGCTTTCTTT; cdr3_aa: CASSLDPRRGEAFF
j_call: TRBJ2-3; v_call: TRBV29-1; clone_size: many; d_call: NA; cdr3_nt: TGCAGCGCAACCCTAGTTGTTGGCCTGGATACGCAGTATTTT; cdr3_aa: CSATLVVGLDTQYF
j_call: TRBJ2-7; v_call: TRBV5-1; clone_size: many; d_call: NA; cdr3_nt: TGCGCCAGCAGCACCAACCAGGGGTACGAGCAGTACTTC; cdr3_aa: CASSTNQGYEQYF
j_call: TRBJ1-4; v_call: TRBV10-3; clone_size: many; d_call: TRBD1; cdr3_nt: TGTGCCATCAGGGGGGACAGGGAAGGGGAAAAACTGTTTTTT; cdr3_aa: CAIRGDREGEKLFF
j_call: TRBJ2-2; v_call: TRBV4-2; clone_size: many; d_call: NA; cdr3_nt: TGTGCCAGCAGCCAAGAGGAGAACACCGGGGAGCTGTTTTTT; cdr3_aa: CASSQEENTGELFF
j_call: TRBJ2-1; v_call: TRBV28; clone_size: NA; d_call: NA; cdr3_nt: TGTGCCAGCAGTCTGATGACCTGGGCCTCCTACAATGAGCAGTTCTTC; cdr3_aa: CASSLMTWASYNEQFF
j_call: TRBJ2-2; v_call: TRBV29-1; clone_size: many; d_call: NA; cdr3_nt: TGCAGCGTTGACCCAGGGGGGACCGGGGAGCTGTTTTTT; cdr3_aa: CSVDPGGTGELFF
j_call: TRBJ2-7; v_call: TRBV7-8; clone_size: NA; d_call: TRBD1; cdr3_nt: TGTACCAGCAGCTTAGTTGGGACAGGCTACTCCTACGAGCAGTACTTC; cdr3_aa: CTSSLVGTGYSYEQYF
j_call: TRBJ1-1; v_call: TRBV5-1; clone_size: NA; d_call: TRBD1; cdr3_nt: TGCGCCAGCAGCACTGAAAGGGGGCAGGGCACTAAAGCTTTCTTT; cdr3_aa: CASSTERGQGTKAFF
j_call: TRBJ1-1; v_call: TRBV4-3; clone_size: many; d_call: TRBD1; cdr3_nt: TGCGCCAGCAGCCTTGGGACAGGGGTCAACACTGAAGCTTTCTTT; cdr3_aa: CASSLGTGVNTEAFF
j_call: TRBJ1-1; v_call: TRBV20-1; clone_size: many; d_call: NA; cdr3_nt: TGCAGTGCCGAGAACACCTTTTCCGCTTTCTTT; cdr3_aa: CSAENTFSAFF
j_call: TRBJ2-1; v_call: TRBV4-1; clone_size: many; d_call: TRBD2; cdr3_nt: TGCGCCAGCAGCCTTCGCGGGACTAGCGTTATTGAGCAGTTCTTC; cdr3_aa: CASSLRGTSVIEQFF
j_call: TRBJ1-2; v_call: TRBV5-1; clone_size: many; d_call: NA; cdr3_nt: TGCGCCAGCAGCTTGGCTTTCGATAACTATGGCTACACCTTC; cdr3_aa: CASSLAFDNYGYTF
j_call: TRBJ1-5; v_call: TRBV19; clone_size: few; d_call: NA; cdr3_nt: TGTGCCAGTACCAAGGGTGGAGGTCAGCCCCAGCATTTT; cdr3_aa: CASTKGGGQPQHF
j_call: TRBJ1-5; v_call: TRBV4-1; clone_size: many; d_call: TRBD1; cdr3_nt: TGCGCCAGCAGCCTCTTGGCACAGGGGGCTGGTAGCAATCAGCCCCAGCATTTT; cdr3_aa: CASSLLAQGAGSNQPQHF
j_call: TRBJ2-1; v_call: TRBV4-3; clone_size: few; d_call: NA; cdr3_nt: TGCGCCAGCAGCCAAGATCAGGGCCAGAGACACAATGAGCAGTTCTTC; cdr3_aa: CASSQDQGQRHNEQFF
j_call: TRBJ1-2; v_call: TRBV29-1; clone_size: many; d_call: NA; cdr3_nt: TGCAGCGTGGGGCGTCTTCTTAACTATGGCTACACCTTC; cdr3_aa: CSVGRLLNYGYTF
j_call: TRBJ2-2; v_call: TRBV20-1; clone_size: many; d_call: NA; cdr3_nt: TGCAGTGCTGGGGGACCACTTAACACCGGGGAGCTGTTTTTT; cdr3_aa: CSAGGPLNTGELFF